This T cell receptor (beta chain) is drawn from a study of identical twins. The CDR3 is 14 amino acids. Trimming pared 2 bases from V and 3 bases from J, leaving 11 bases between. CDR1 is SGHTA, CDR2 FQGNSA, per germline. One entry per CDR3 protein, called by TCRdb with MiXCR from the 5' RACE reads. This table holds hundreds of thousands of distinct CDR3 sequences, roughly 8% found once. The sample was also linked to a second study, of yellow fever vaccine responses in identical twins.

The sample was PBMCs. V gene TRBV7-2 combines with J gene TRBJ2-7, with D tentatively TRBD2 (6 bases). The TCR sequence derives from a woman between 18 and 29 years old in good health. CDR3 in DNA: TGTGCCAGCAGCTTATTTGGAGGGTACTACGAGCAGTACTTC. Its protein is CASSLFGGYYEQYF.